The 5 T cell receptor beta chains given below trace back to one sample, sequenced in a study of regulatory T cells in long-lasting Graves disease. Through Arm-PCR of CDR3 regions and iRepertoire HTBI primers, TCR beta libraries were built. TCRdb itself ran the multiplex PCR reads through MiXCR, one entry per CDR3 protein. The table has hundreds of thousands of distinct CDR3 sequences, 13% seen once; the top ten hold roughly a tenth. Time point denoted: newly diagnosed GD, antithyroid drugs for less than 3 months. The authors made the TCR library using RNA they extracted from PBMCs. These data were likewise used in another study, on T cells in Graves' hyperthyroidism and ophthalmopathy.

This material consisted of peripheral blood mononuclear cells (PBMCs), taken at new diagnosis, from a patient treated with antithyroid drugs. The receptors were sampled from a man aged 30 to 39 with Graves disease.

As to this clonotype: A much larger clone lies a single base off, so this may be a read error. The CDR3 does not end in the conserved phenylalanine or tryptophan, so this is likely a read error. The genes are TRBV12-3 or TRBV12-4 and TRBJ2-1; 7 nucleotides align to TRBD2. The CDR3 runs to 15 residues. J gave up 3 bases and V 3 bases, and 5 bases lay outside the gene matches. In DNA form, the CDR3 reads TGTGCCAGCAGTTTCCCGTTAGCGGGCTACAATGAGCAGTTCCTC. Encoded protein: CASSFPLAGYNEQFL.

At least ten counts were recorded for this clonotype. The chain has TRBV7-8 and TRBJ2-1; maybe TRBD1 (6 bases). This CDR3 contains 15 residues. The germline V gene has CDR1 SGHVS and CDR2 FQNEAQ. Trimming left V 5 bases short and J 4 bases short, with 15 bases between. CDR3 sequence: CASSPDRDFYNEQFF. CDR3 nucleotide sequence: TGTGCCAGCAGCCCGGACAGAGATTTTTACAATGAGCAGTTCTTC.

This clonotype was counted only a few times. A much bigger clone sits one base away, suggesting this may be a read error. The chain has TRBV19 and TRBJ1-2, with D perhaps matching TRBD1 (6 bases). Per the germline V gene, CDR1 is LNHDA and CDR2 is SQIVND (reference sequence). V dropped 5 bases and J dropped 4 bases, with 17 bases sitting between them. The CDR3 has 15 residues. CDR3 coding DNA: TGTGCCAGTAGTCGAGGGGCAGGGGCCGGCTATGGCTACACCTTC. Amino acids: CASSRGAGAGYGYTF.

Many counts were recorded for this clonotype. V gene TRBV10-3 combines with J gene TRBJ1-5; TRBD1 matches at 7 bases. V was pared by 2 bases and J by 4 bases, with 11 bases of the junction left unmatched. The CDR3 loop spans 17 amino acids. CDR1 is ENHRY, CDR2 SYGVKD, per germline. The CDR3 loop is CAISEPPAGTENQPQHF. CDR3 in DNA: TGTGCCATCAGTGAGCCGCCCGCCGGGACAGAAAATCAGCCCCAGCATTTT.

The chain uses TRBV9 and TRBJ2-5; D is perhaps TRBD2 (5 bases). Germline-derived CDR1 and CDR2 are SGDLS and YYNGEE. V lost 0 bases, J lost 0 bases, and 15 bases lay in between. The CDR3 has 17 residues. CDR3 sequence: CASSVELGLPYQETQYF. CDR3 bases: TGTGCCAGCAGCGTAGAGTTAGGACTTCCGTACCAAGAGACCCAGTACTTC. Based on the CDR3 plus reference TRBV9 and TRBJ2-5, the full variable domain is DSGVTQTPKHLITATGQRVTLRCSPRSGDLSVYWYQQSLDQGLQFLIQYYNGEERAKGNILERFSAQQFPDLHSELNLSSLELGDSALYFCASSVELGLPYQETQYFGPGTRLLVL.